Listed below are T cell receptor beta chains from one sample, sequenced in a study of CD8 T cells in Susac syndrome. TCRdb analysed the immunoSEQ multiplex PCR reads with MiXCR anew, one entry per CDR3 protein. The data contain hundreds of thousands of distinct CDR3 sequences, approximately 85% of them singletons. The source material was CD8+ T cells from PBMCs. These receptors were obtained from a human donor with multiple sclerosis. Each CDR3 is given with its conserved first and last residue. Each record gives: CDR3 protein, CDR3 DNA, clone size, J gene, V gene, D gene. D genes are given only for firm matches. Size tells how often a clone was seen (once, few, many) or the class of an expanded clone, and some rows leave it out.

cdr3_aa: CASSAGGVSNQPQHF
cdr3_nt: TGTGCCAGCTCTGCGGGGGGGGTAAGCAATCAGCCCCAGCATTTT
clone_size: once
j_call: TRBJ1-5
v_call: TRBV18
d_call: NA

cdr3_aa: CSARDSETQYF
cdr3_nt: TGCAGTGCTAGGGACTCAGAGACCCAGTACTTC
clone_size: few
j_call: TRBJ2-5
v_call: TRBV20-1
d_call: NA

cdr3_aa: CASSPLTGLAYQETQYF
cdr3_nt: TGTGCCAGCAGCCCACTTACCGGACTAGCGTACCAAGAGACCCAGTACTTC
clone_size: NA
j_call: TRBJ2-5
v_call: TRBV7-9
d_call: TRBD2

cdr3_aa: CASSLWGTSGFQETQYF
cdr3_nt: TGTGCCAGCAGTTTATGGGGGACTAGCGGGTTCCAAGAGACCCAGTACTTC
clone_size: NA
j_call: TRBJ2-5
v_call: TRBV27
d_call: TRBD2

cdr3_aa: CASSVDAGPGEKLFF
cdr3_nt: TGTGCCAGCAGCGTAGACGCCGGCCCGGGCGAAAAACTGTTTTTT
clone_size: NA
j_call: TRBJ1-4
v_call: TRBV9
d_call: NA

cdr3_aa: CSVVGGEFGPEQYF
cdr3_nt: TGCAGCGTTGTTGGGGGCGAGTTCGGCCCCGAGCAGTACTTC
clone_size: once
j_call: TRBJ2-7
v_call: TRBV29-1
d_call: NA

cdr3_aa: CASSVGFSGNTEAFF
cdr3_nt: TGTGCCAGCAGCGTTGGCTTTTCGGGGAACACTGAAGCTTTCTTT
clone_size: NA
j_call: TRBJ1-1
v_call: TRBV2
d_call: NA

cdr3_aa: CASSRRGGTIYTDTQYF
cdr3_nt: TGTGCCAGCAGCCGCCGTGGGGGGACTATTTACACAGATACGCAGTATTTT
clone_size: NA
j_call: TRBJ2-3
v_call: TRBV3-1
d_call: TRBD2

cdr3_aa: CASSHIYSYHYEQYF
cdr3_nt: TGTGCCAGCAGTCACATATACTCGTATCACTACGAGCAGTACTTC
clone_size: NA
j_call: TRBJ2-7
v_call: TRBV12-3/TRBV12-4
d_call: NA

cdr3_aa: CASSWPGQRSYNEQFF
cdr3_nt: TGCGCCAGCAGCTGGCCCGGACAGCGCTCCTACAATGAGCAGTTCTTC
clone_size: NA
j_call: TRBJ2-1
v_call: TRBV5-1
d_call: NA

cdr3_aa: CASSLRGRGETQYF
cdr3_nt: TGTGCCAGCAGCCTTCGGGGGCGAGGAGAGACCCAGTACTTC
clone_size: once
j_call: TRBJ2-5
v_call: TRBV6-5
d_call: NA

cdr3_aa: CASSQEVLTLAKNIQYF
cdr3_nt: TGCGCCAGCAGCCAAGAAGTTCTTACCCTAGCCAAAAACATTCAGTACTTC
clone_size: NA
j_call: TRBJ2-4
v_call: TRBV4-1
d_call: NA

cdr3_aa: CASSRGTSGIEETQYF
cdr3_nt: TGTGCCAGCAGTCGCGGGACTAGCGGGATTGAGGAGACCCAGTACTTC
clone_size: NA
j_call: TRBJ2-5
v_call: TRBV6-2/TRBV6-3
d_call: TRBD2

cdr3_aa: CASSLDRGSLEQYF
cdr3_nt: TGTGCCAGCAGCTTGGACAGGGGTTCCCTCGAGCAGTACTTC
clone_size: NA
j_call: TRBJ2-7
v_call: TRBV5-4
d_call: TRBD1

cdr3_aa: CASSQGLGTGAYEQYF
cdr3_nt: TGTGCCAGCAGCCAAGGTTTGGGGACAGGAGCCTACGAGCAGTACTTC
clone_size: NA
j_call: TRBJ2-7
v_call: TRBV14
d_call: TRBD1

cdr3_aa: CASSSGTEIYGYTF
cdr3_nt: TGTGCCAGCAGCTCCGGGACGGAGATCTATGGCTACACCTTC
clone_size: NA
j_call: TRBJ1-2
v_call: TRBV7-9
d_call: NA

cdr3_aa: CASSYSWDRGHTPNYGYTF
cdr3_nt: TGTGCCAGCAGTTACTCCTGGGACAGGGGGCATACCCCTAACTATGGCTACACCTTC
clone_size: NA
j_call: TRBJ1-2
v_call: TRBV6-5
d_call: TRBD1

cdr3_aa: CASSQTRTGGWNTEAFF
cdr3_nt: TGCGCCAGCAGCCAGACAAGAACAGGGGGCTGGAACACTGAAGCTTTCTTT
clone_size: few
j_call: TRBJ1-1
v_call: TRBV4-3
d_call: TRBD1

cdr3_aa: CASSEGTDPVSEQFF
cdr3_nt: TGTGCCAGCAGTGAGGGGACCGATCCTGTCTCAGAGCAGTTCTTC
clone_size: NA
j_call: TRBJ2-1
v_call: TRBV25-1
d_call: NA

cdr3_aa: CASSLARAGVSYEQYF
cdr3_nt: TGTGCCAGCAGCTTGGCGAGAGCGGGAGTTTCCTACGAGCAGTACTTC
clone_size: NA
j_call: TRBJ2-7
v_call: TRBV5-5
d_call: TRBD2

cdr3_aa: CASSPQGPLRGYTF
cdr3_nt: TGTGCCAGCTCACCACAGGGGCCTCTAAGAGGCTACACCTTC
clone_size: NA
j_call: TRBJ1-2
v_call: TRBV18
d_call: NA

cdr3_aa: CASSPAAARRLDNEQFF
cdr3_nt: TGTGCCAGCAGCCCTGCGGCGGCTCGAAGACTGGACAATGAGCAGTTCTTC
clone_size: NA
j_call: TRBJ2-1
v_call: TRBV3-1
d_call: NA

cdr3_aa: CASYRKMNTEAFF
cdr3_nt: TGTGCCAGCTACAGAAAAATGAACACTGAAGCTTTCTTT
clone_size: NA
j_call: TRBJ1-1
v_call: TRBV6-2/TRBV6-3
d_call: NA

cdr3_aa: CASSAGLADKETQYF
cdr3_nt: TGTGCCAGCAGCGCGGGACTAGCGGACAAAGAGACCCAGTACTTC
clone_size: NA
j_call: TRBJ2-5
v_call: TRBV9
d_call: TRBD2

cdr3_aa: CASSDSQLGTDSYNEQFF
cdr3_nt: TGTGCCAGCAGTGACTCACAACTTGGGACAGACTCCTACAATGAGCAGTTCTTC
clone_size: NA
j_call: TRBJ2-1
v_call: TRBV6-4
d_call: TRBD1

cdr3_aa: CASTQTEVYYEQYF
cdr3_nt: TGTGCCAGCACCCAAACTGAGGTTTACTACGAGCAGTACTTC
clone_size: NA
j_call: TRBJ2-7
v_call: TRBV7-9
d_call: NA

cdr3_aa: CASSQGLAGDGEQFF
cdr3_nt: TGTGCCAGCAGCCAGGGACTAGCGGGAGATGGTGAGCAGTTCTTC
clone_size: NA
j_call: TRBJ2-1
v_call: TRBV5-4
d_call: TRBD2

cdr3_aa: CASSYGQGSSYEQYF
cdr3_nt: TGTGCCAGCAGTTACGGGCAGGGGAGCTCCTACGAGCAGTACTTC
clone_size: NA
j_call: TRBJ2-7
v_call: TRBV6-5
d_call: NA

cdr3_aa: CASSLVASGSANEQFF
cdr3_nt: TGTGCCAGCAGCTTAGTGGCTAGCGGGAGCGCAAATGAGCAGTTCTTC
clone_size: NA
j_call: TRBJ2-1
v_call: TRBV7-6
d_call: TRBD2

cdr3_aa: CASSLGQGRGYGYTF
cdr3_nt: TGTGCCAGCAGCCTCGGACAGGGGAGAGGTTATGGCTACACCTTC
clone_size: NA
j_call: TRBJ1-2
v_call: TRBV7-6
d_call: TRBD1

cdr3_aa: CASSLDRIQGATRYGYTF
cdr3_nt: TGTGCCAGCAGCTTGGATCGAATACAGGGGGCCACGCGCTATGGCTACACCTTC
clone_size: NA
j_call: TRBJ1-2
v_call: TRBV5-4
d_call: TRBD1

cdr3_aa: CASSPGGYEQFF
cdr3_nt: TGTGCCAGCAGCCCCGGGGGGTATGAGCAGTTCTTC
clone_size: NA
j_call: TRBJ2-1
v_call: TRBV6-2/TRBV6-3
d_call: TRBD2

cdr3_aa: CASSPTRDFNSPLHF
cdr3_nt: TGCGCCAGCAGCCCAACAAGGGACTTTAATTCACCCCTCCACTTT
clone_size: NA
j_call: TRBJ1-6
v_call: TRBV4-3
d_call: NA

cdr3_aa: CASSQDGYSNQPQHF
cdr3_nt: TGTGCCAGCAGCCAGGACGGATATAGCAATCAGCCCCAGCATTTT
clone_size: NA
j_call: TRBJ1-5
v_call: TRBV11-2
d_call: NA

cdr3_aa: CASSLVIAGRNEQFF
cdr3_nt: TGTGCCAGCAGCTTGGTGATAGCGGGGCGCAATGAGCAGTTCTTC
clone_size: NA
j_call: TRBJ2-1
v_call: TRBV7-9
d_call: TRBD2

cdr3_aa: CASSRDTYEQYF
cdr3_nt: TGTGCCAGCAGTCGTGACACCTACGAGCAGTACTTC
clone_size: NA
j_call: TRBJ2-7
v_call: TRBV2
d_call: NA

cdr3_aa: CASSLTVSSYEQYF
cdr3_nt: TGTGCCAGTAGTCTCACCGTGAGCTCCTACGAGCAGTACTTC
clone_size: NA
j_call: TRBJ2-7
v_call: TRBV19
d_call: NA

cdr3_aa: CASRGQIVGYTF
cdr3_nt: TGTGCCAGCAGGGGCCAGATCGTTGGCTACACCTTC
clone_size: NA
j_call: TRBJ1-2
v_call: TRBV28
d_call: NA

cdr3_aa: CASRDSYEQYF
cdr3_nt: TGTGCCAGTAGGGATTCCTACGAGCAGTACTTC
clone_size: few
j_call: TRBJ2-7
v_call: TRBV19
d_call: NA

cdr3_aa: CASSEGAQISYNEQFF
cdr3_nt: TGTGCCAGCAGCGAAGGGGCTCAAATCTCCTACAATGAGCAGTTCTTC
clone_size: NA
j_call: TRBJ2-1
v_call: TRBV9
d_call: NA

cdr3_aa: CASSFPGQGATYEQYF
cdr3_nt: TGTGCCAGCAGCTTCCCGGGACAGGGGGCGACCTACGAGCAGTACTTC
clone_size: NA
j_call: TRBJ2-7
v_call: TRBV5-6
d_call: TRBD1

cdr3_aa: CASRPTSGNPGELFF
cdr3_nt: TGTGCCAGCAGGCCGACTAGCGGGAACCCCGGGGAGCTGTTTTTT
clone_size: NA
j_call: TRBJ2-2
v_call: TRBV28
d_call: TRBD2

cdr3_aa: CSAPRPPRNEQYF
cdr3_nt: TGCAGTGCTCCCCGACCCCCTAGGAACGAGCAGTACTTC
clone_size: once
j_call: TRBJ2-7
v_call: TRBV20-1
d_call: NA

cdr3_aa: CASSVTGLLAYNEQFF
cdr3_nt: TGTGCCAGCAGTGTAACGGGACTTCTTGCCTACAATGAGCAGTTCTTC
clone_size: NA
j_call: TRBJ2-1
v_call: TRBV27
d_call: NA

cdr3_aa: CSARDPVGEQATKTGKVYGYTF
cdr3_nt: TGCAGTGCTAGAGATCCCGTCGGGGAACAGGCGACAAAAACTGGGAAAGTCTATGGCTACACCTTC
clone_size: once
j_call: TRBJ1-2
v_call: TRBV20-1
d_call: NA

cdr3_aa: CASSFLGTSNQPQHF
cdr3_nt: TGTGCCAGCAGCTTTTTGGGGACTAGCAATCAGCCCCAGCATTTT
clone_size: NA
j_call: TRBJ1-5
v_call: TRBV7-8
d_call: NA

cdr3_aa: CASSQVVTRTYYEQYF
cdr3_nt: TGCGCCAGCAGCCAAGTCGTCACAAGGACCTACTACGAGCAGTACTTC
clone_size: NA
j_call: TRBJ2-7
v_call: TRBV4-3
d_call: NA